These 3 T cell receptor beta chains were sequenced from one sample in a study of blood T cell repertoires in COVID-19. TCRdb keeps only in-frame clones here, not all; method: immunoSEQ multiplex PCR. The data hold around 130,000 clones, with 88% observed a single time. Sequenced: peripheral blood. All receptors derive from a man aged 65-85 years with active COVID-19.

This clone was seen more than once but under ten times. In nucleotides, the CDR3 is TGTGCCAGTAGTCATACAGGGGCGGCTCAGCCCCAGCATTTT. Protein sequence: CASSHTGAAQPQHF. The gene calls are TRBV19 and TRBJ1-5; TRBD1 matches 7 bases. Trimming removed 5 bases from V and 6 bases from J; junction bases left unmatched: 7. CDR1 and CDR2 (germline): LNHDA, SQIVND (reference sequence). This CDR3 spans 14 amino acids.

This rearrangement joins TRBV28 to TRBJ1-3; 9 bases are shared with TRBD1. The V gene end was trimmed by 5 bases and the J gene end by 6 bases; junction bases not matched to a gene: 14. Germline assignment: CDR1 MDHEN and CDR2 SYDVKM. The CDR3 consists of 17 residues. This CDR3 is CASSATGTGSKVNTIYF. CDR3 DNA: TGTGCCAGCAGTGCGACCGGGACAGGGTCAAAAGTAAACACCATATATTTT. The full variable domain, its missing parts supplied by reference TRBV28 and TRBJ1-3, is DVKVTQSSRYLVKRTGEKVFLECVQDMDHENMFWYRQDPGLGLRLIYFSYDVKMKEKGDIPEGYSVSREKKERFSLILESASTNQTSMYLCASSATGTGSKVNTIYFGEGSWLTVV.

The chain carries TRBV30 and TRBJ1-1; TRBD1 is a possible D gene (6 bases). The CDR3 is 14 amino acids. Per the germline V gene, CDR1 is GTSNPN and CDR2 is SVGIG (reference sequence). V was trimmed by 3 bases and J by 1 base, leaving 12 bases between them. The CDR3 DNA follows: TGTGCCTGGAGGGGTGACAGGAGGAACACTGAAGCTTTCTTT. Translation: CAWRGDRRNTEAFF.